This entry is about one TCR beta chain. The antigen is unknown. The data were obtained in a study of cytomegalovirus exposure and HLA in healthy donors. Looking at the study overall: Most genotyped donors, approximately 81% of more than 300, had Caucasian-associated genetic ancestry. Study-level results: Usually a TCR sequence was rare, but some public TCRs were found in many donors.

PCR amplification relied on 60 Vbeta primers (plus 13 Jbeta primers). Sequencing was performed with immunoSEQ multiplex PCR; in TCRdb, only in-frame clones are kept and a portion is missing. Of approximately 160,000 clones in the sample, roughly 80% were seen once. Germline V gene sequence: CDR1 SGHNT, CDR2 YENEEA. V lost 4 bases, J lost 0 bases, and 8 bases stayed unmatched. The CDR3 extends over 16 amino acids. The V and J genes are TRBV11-3 and TRBJ1-2; 7 bases match TRBD1. The receptor was derived from a human donor in good health. The specimen sequenced was PBMCs. DNA for the CDR3: TGTGCCAGCAGCTCATACGGGACAGCACCTAACTATGGCTACACCTTC. Encoded protein: CASSSYGTAPNYGYTF.